Detailed here is one T cell receptor (beta chain). Germline lookup yields CDR1 LNHNV and CDR2 YYDKDF (reference sequence). V was clipped by 0 bases and J by 1 base, with 12 bases between them. The CDR3 covers 16 residues. In the original workflow: Amplification from reference gene primers served as the basis for estimated nucleated cell counts. The method was immunoSEQ multiplex PCR; TCRdb's version includes in-frame clones alone and lacks a portion of them. That table is the source of V, J and clone size, and D and trimming were worked out from the DNA. The table has about 110,000 clones, less than 85% seen once. The data belong to a study of blood T cell repertoires in COVID-19. Study information: From the United States, Italy and Spain came samples of acute and convalescent COVID-19. In each case, the material was cDNA or gDNA derived from T cells, B-cell-depleted T cells, or PBMCs.

The source is a woman aged 40 to 49 with acute or convalescent COVID-19. The sequenced material came from peripheral blood. This rearrangement joins TRBV15 to TRBJ1-1; TRBD1 might be the D (5 bases). CDR3: CATSRDWGSANTEAFF. The CDR3 region has the DNA TGTGCCACCAGCAGAGATTGGGGCAGCGCGAACACTGAAGCTTTCTTT.